This T cell receptor beta chain was profiled in a study of human T cells and chemical hapten exposure (dated by TCRdb to 2020 to 2023). Some background on the complete study: For sensitization, 2% DPC in acetone was applied to a roughly 2 cm by roughly 2 cm area of upper inner arm skin. Patch testing was performed on the upper back with Finn chambers containing 0.01% DPC, and the patch tests were scored after 6 days according to International Contact Dermatitis Research Group standards. For TCR sequencing, blood came from 25 to 35 alopecia patients at anywhere from one to four time points (pre-sensitization, 2, 6 and 24 weeks). The mostly female patient cohort included alopecia areata with under or over 50% scalp involvement, alopecia totalis and alopecia universalis. The study tracked peripheral blood TCR repertoire changes in vivo during primary and secondary sensitization to the hapten diphenylcyclopropenone (DPC) in alopecia patients. Libraries were pooled for sequencing, and per-sample TCR yields varied mainly because of small differences in library volumes within the pool. Blood was sampled from patients pre-sensitization (week 0) and at 2, 6 and about 24 weeks after DPC sensitization. Throughout the study period of 20 to 25 weeks, patients also received therapeutic DPC doses to the scalp every week. Broad study findings and their caveats: The number of PT1 expanded TCRs positively correlated with patch test score, significant at thresholds 8, 16 and 32 but not 4. Significantly more large CDR3 similarity clusters were formed by expanded TCRs than by pre-sensitization or healthy control sets, consistent with antigen-driven responses. Because every patient had alopecia, a presumed autoimmune disease, the patients' immune response might differ from that of healthy individuals. Repeated subsampling changed both the strength of the expansion versus patch-test correlation and the threshold at which that correlation became significant. No change with DPC sensitization was found in the number of TCRs above 1 in 1000 frequency, and no evidence of global repertoire structure alterations was found.

This clonotype showed up just a few times. No cognate antigen has been identified for it. Within one base of it there is no much larger clone, and no base qualities were kept. Library preparation employed RACE. The instrument was a NextSeq 500. Library preparation attached unique molecular identifiers to individual cDNA molecules for quantitative, reproducible TCR counting. For every blood RNA sample, sequencing covered both the TCR alpha and TCR beta chains. The study's own analysis went as follows. A median of about 89,000 TCRs per sample was observed, with a range of roughly 23,224 to 750,000. V, J and CDR3 annotation of the TCR reads was performed with the Decombinator software suite. For PS versus PT1 abundance plots, all samples were subsampled to the same number of TCRs (28,000). TCRs were defined as expanded if absent before sensitization and observed at least eight times at the 2-week time point. TCRdb passed the public sequencing reads through fastp at Q25 and MiXCR, retaining productive beta sequences. Identical CDR3 protein sequences are pooled into one entry, listed with their most common genes and DNA. These V and J calls originate from TCRdb's pipeline instead of the authors' own analysis. This sample is represented by over 85,000 distinct CDR3 sequences; more than 10% of them were singletons. The ten top clones hold around 3.1% of the sample.

In the paper's terms, the time point label means: pre-sensitization, week 0. Explained via the paper, the treatment or condition label denotes: therapeutic diphenylcyclopropenone sensitization with weekly scalp DPC. At each patch-test visit, blood was drawn before the patch test was applied. Eligible patients were aged 18 to 70, diagnosed with alopecia, deemed suitable for DPC therapy, and excluded if pregnant. Total RNA was extracted from unfractionated whole blood that had been collected in Tempus Blood RNA tubes. Sequences were derived from whole blood, sampled in connection with sensitization to the hapten diphenylcyclopropenone (DPC). The TCR comes from an older woman with alopecia areata. Some clones in this sample may be carry-over from other donors' samples.

The CDR3 protein: CASSYIETQYF. Here is the DNA: TGTGCCAGCAGTTATATCGAGACCCAGTACTTC. Recombination connected TRBV6-2 or TRBV6-3 to TRBJ2-5; no D segment can be confidently identified. V and J lose 3 bases and 5 bases, and a span of 4 bases separates them. From a lookup of the germline V gene, CDR1 and CDR2 are MNHEY and SVGEGT. CDR3 length: 11 amino acids, cysteine to phenylalanine. Solely the CDR3 DNA is kept, with 33 bases framed from the first base.